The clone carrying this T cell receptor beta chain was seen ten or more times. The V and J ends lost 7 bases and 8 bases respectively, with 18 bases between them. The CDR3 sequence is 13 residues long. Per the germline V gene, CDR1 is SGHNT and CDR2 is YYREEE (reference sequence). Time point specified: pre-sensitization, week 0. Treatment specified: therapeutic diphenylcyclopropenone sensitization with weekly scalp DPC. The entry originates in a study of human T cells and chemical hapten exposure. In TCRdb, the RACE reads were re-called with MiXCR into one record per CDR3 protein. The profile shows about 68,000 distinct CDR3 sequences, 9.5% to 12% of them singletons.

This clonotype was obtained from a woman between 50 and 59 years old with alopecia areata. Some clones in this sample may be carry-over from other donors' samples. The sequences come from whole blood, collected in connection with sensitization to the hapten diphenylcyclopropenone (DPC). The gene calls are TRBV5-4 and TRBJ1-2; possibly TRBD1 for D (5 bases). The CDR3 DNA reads TGTGCCAGCTCGAGGGACGGAAAATGGGGCTACACCTTC. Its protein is CASSRDGKWGYTF. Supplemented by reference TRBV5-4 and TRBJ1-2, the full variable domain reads ETGVTQSPTHLIKTRGQQVTLRCSSQSGHNTVSWYQQALGQGPQFIFQYYREEENGRGNFPPRFSGLQFPNYSSELNVNALELDDSALYLCASSRDGKWGYTFGSGTRLTVV.